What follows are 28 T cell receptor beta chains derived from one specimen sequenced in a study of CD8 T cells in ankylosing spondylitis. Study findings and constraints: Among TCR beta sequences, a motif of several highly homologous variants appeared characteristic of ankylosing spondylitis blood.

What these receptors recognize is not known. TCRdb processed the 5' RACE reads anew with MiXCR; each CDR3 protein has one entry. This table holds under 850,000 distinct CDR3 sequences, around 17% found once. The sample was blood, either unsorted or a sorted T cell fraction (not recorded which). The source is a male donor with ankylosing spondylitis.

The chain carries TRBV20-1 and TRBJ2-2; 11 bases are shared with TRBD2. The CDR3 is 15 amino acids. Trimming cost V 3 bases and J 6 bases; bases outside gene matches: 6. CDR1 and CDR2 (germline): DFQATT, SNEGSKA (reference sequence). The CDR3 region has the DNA TGCAGTGCTAGCCCTAGCGGGAGGATGGCCGGGGAGCTGTTTTTT. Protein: CSASPSGRMAGELFF.

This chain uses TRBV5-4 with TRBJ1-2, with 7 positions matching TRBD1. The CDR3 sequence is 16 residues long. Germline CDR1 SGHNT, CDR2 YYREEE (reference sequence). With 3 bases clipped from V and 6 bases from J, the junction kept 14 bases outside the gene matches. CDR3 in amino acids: CASSSAVIGTADGYTF. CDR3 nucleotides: TGTGCCAGCAGCTCAGCCGTAATTGGGACAGCTGATGGCTACACCTTC.

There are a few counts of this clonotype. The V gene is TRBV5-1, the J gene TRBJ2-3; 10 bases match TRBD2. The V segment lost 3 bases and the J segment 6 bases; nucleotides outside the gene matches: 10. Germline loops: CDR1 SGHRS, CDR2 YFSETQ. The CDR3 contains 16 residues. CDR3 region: CASSWGSGGASDTQYF. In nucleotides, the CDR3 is TGCGCCAGCAGCTGGGGGAGCGGGGGGGCCTCGGATACGCAGTATTTT.

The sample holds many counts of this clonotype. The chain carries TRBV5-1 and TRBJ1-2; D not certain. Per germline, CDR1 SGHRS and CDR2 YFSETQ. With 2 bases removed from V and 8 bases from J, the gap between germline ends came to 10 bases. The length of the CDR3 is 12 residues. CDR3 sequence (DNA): TGCGCCAGCAGCTTCCCCCCCGACGGCTACACCTTC. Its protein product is CASSFPPDGYTF.

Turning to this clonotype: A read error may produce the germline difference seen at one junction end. CDR3 loop: CCARDRLAGAGYNEQFF. The DNA for the CDR3 is TGCTGTGCTAGAGATCGGTTAGCGGGAGCGGGTTACAATGAGCAGTTCTTC. The chain is built from TRBV20-1 and TRBJ2-1, with 9 nucleotides matching TRBD2. This CDR3 has 17 amino acids. The germline gives CDR1 DFQATT, CDR2 SNEGSKA (reference sequence).

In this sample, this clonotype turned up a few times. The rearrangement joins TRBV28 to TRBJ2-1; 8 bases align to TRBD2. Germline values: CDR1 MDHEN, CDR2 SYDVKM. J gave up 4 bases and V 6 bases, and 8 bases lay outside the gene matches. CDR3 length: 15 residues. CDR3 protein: CASSPSGRPYNEQFF. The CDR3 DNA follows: TGTGCCAGCAGCCCTAGCGGGCGGCCTTACAATGAGCAGTTCTTC.

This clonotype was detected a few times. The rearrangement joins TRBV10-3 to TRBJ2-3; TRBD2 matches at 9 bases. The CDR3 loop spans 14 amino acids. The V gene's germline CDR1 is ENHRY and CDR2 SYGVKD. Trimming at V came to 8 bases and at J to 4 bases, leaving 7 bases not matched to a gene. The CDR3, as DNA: TGTGCCATCGGAGTAGCGGGAGATTCAGATACGCAGTATTTT. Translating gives CAIGVAGDSDTQYF.

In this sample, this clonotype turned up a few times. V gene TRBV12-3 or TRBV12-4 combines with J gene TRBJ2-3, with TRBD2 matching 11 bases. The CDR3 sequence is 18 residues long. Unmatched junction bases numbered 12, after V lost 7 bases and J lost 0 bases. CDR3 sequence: CASNGATSGTTSTDTQYF. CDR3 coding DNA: TGTGCCAGCAATGGGGCGACTAGCGGGACGACTAGCACAGATACGCAGTATTTT.

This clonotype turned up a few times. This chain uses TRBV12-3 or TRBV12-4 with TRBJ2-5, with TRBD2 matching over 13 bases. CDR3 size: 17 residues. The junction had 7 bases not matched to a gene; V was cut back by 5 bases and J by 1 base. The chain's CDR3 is CASSAETSGGPQETQYF. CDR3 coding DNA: TGTGCCAGCAGTGCCGAGACTAGCGGGGGGCCCCAAGAGACCCAGTACTTC.

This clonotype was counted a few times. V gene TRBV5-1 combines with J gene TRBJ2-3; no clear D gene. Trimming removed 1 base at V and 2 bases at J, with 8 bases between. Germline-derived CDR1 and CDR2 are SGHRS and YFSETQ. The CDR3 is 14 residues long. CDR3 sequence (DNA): TGCGCCAGCAGCTTGAACAGTTACACAGATACGCAGTATTTT. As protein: CASSLNSYTDTQYF.

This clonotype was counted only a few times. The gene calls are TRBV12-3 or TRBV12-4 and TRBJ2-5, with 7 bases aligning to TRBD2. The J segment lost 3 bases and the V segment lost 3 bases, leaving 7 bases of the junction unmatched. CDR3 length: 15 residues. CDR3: CASSFLAGAKETQYF. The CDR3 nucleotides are TGTGCCAGCAGTTTCCTGGCGGGAGCAAAAGAGACCCAGTACTTC.

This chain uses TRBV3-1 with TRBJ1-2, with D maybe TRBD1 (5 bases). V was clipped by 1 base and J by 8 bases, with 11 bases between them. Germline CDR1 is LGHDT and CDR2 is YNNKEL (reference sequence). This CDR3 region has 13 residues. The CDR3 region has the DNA TGTGCCAGCAGCCAAGGGGGGGTAATGGGCTACACCTTC. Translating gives CASSQGGVMGYTF.

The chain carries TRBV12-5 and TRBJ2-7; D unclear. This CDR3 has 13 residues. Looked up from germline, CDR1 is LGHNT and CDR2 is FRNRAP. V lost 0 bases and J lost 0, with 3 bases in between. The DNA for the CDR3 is TGTGCTAGTGGTTTGGTCTACTCCTACGAGCAGTACTTC. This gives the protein CASGLVYSYEQYF.

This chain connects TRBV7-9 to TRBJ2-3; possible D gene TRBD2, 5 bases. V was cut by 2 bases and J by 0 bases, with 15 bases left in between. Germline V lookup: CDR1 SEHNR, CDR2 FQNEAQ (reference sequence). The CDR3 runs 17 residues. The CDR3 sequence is CASSLSTGSLSTDTQYF. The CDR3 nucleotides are TGTGCCAGCAGCTTATCCACGGGGTCCCTTAGCACAGATACGCAGTATTTT.

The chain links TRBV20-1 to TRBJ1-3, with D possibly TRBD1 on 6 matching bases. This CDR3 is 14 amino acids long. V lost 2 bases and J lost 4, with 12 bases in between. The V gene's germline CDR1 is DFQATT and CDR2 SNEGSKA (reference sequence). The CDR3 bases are TGCAGTGCTAGAAGGCGCACAGGGGGAAACACCATATATTTT. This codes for CSARRRTGGNTIYF.

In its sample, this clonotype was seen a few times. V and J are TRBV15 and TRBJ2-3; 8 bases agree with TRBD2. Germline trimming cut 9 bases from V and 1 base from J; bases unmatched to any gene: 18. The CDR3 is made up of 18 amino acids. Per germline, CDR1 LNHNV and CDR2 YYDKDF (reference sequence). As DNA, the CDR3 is TGTGCCACGCTCAAAGGGAGAGCGGGGGTAAAGGGCACAGATACGCAGTATTTT. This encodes CATLKGRAGVKGTDTQYF.

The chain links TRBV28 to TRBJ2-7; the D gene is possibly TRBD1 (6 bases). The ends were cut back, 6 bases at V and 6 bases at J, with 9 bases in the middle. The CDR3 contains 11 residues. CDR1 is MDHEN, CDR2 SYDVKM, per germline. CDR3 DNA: TGTGCCAGCAGAATCAGGGGCGAGCAGTACTTC. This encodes CASRIRGEQYF.

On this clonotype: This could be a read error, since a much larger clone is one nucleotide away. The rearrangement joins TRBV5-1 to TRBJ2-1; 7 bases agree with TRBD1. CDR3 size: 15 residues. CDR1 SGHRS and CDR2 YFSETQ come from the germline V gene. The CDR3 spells CTSSLAGTEYDEQFF. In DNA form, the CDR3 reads TGCACCAGCAGCTTGGCCGGGACAGAGTACGATGAGCAGTTCTTC.

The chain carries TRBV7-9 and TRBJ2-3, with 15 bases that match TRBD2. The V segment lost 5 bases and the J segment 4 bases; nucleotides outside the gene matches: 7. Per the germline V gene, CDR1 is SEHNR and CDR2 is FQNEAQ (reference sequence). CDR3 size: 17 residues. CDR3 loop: CASSDLGLAGGADTQYF. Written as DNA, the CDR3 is TGTGCCAGCAGCGACCTCGGACTAGCGGGGGGGGCAGATACGCAGTATTTT.

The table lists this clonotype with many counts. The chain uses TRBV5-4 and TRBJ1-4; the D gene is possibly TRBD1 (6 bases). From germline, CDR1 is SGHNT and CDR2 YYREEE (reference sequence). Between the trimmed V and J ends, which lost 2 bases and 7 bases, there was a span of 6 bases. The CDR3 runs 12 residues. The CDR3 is CASSFRGEKLFF. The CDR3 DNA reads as TGTGCCAGCAGCTTCAGGGGTGAAAAACTGTTTTTT.

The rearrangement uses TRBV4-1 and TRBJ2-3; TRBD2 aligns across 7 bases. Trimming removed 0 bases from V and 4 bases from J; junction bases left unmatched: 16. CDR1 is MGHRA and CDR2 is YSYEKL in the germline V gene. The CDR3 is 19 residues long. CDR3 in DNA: TGCGCCAGCAGCCAAGATAGATGGGGAGGGGCAGGCTGGCCAGATACGCAGTATTTT. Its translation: CASSQDRWGGAGWPDTQYF.

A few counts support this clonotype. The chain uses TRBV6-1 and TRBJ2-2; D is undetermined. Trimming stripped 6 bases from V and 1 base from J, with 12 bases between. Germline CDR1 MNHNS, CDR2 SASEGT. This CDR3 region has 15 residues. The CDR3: CASSPPGKNTGELFF. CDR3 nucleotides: TGTGCCAGCAGCCCCCCCGGCAAGAACACCGGGGAGCTGTTTTTT.

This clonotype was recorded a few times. CDR3 nucleotide sequence: TGCAGTGCTCCTCTAGCGGGGACCTACGAGCAGTACTTC. Translation gives CSAPLAGTYEQYF. The chain recombines TRBV20-1 with TRBJ2-7, with TRBD2 matching over 9 bases. V lost 5 bases and J lost 2; bases outside the gene matches: 4. This CDR3 is built from 13 residues. The germline CDR1 and CDR2 sequences are DFQATT and SNEGSKA (reference sequence).

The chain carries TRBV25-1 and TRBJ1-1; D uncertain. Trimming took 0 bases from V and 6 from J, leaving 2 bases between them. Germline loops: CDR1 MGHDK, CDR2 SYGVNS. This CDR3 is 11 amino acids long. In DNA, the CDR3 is TGTGCCAGCAGTGAATATGCTGAAGCTTTCTTT. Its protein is CASSEYAEAFF.

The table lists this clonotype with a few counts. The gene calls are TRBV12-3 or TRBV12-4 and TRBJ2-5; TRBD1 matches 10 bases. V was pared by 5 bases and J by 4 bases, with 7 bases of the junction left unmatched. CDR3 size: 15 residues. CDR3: CASSPTGQGGETQYF. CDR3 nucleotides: TGTGCCAGCAGTCCGACAGGACAGGGGGGAGAGACCCAGTACTTC.

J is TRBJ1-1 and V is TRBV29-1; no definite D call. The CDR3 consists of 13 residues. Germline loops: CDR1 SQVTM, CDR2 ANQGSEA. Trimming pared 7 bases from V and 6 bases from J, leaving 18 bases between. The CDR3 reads CSAERTPDPEAFF. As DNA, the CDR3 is TGCAGCGCCGAGAGAACTCCAGACCCTGAAGCTTTCTTT.

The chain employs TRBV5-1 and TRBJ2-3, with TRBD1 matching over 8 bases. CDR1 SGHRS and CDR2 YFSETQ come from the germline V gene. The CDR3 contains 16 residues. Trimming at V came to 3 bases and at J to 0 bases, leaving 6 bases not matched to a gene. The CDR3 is CASSSDRGSSTDTQYF. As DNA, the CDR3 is TGCGCCAGCAGCTCCGACAGGGGATCTAGCACAGATACGCAGTATTTT. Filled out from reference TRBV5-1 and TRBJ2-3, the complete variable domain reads KAGVTQTPRYLIKTRGQQVTLSCSPISGHRSVSWYQQTPGQGLQFLFEYFSETQRNKGNFPGRFSGRQFSNSRSEMNVSTLELGDSALYLCASSSDRGSSTDTQYFGPGTRLTVL.

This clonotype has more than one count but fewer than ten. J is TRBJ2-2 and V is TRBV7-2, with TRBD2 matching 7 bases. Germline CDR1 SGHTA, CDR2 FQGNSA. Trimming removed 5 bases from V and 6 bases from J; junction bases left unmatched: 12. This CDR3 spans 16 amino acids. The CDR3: CASSPQATSPAGELFF. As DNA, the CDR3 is TGTGCCAGCAGCCCCCAGGCGACTAGCCCCGCCGGGGAGCTGTTTTTT.